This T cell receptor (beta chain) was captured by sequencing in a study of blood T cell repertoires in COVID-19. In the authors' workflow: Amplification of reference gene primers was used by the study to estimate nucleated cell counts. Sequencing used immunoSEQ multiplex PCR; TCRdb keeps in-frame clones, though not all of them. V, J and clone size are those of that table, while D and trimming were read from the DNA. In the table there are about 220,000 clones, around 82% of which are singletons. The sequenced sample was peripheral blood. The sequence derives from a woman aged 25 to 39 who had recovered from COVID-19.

CDR3 in DNA: TGCGCCAGCAGCCTCCGAGCGGGGGGGATCACAGATACGCAGTATTTT. Residues: CASSLRAGGITDTQYF. The chain has TRBV5-1 and TRBJ2-3, with 10 bases that match TRBD2. Losses at the gene ends were 4 bases for V and 2 bases for J; bases not matched to a gene: 7. The CDR3 extends over 16 amino acids. CDR1 is SGHRS, CDR2 YFSETQ, per germline. The full variable domain, rest sourced from reference TRBV5-1 and TRBJ2-3, is KAGVTQTPRYLIKTRGQQVTLSCSPISGHRSVSWYQQTPGQGLQFLFEYFSETQRNKGNFPGRFSGRQFSNSRSEMNVSTLELGDSALYLCASSLRAGGITDTQYFGPGTRLTVL.